The 24 T cell receptor beta chains below come from one sample, sequenced in a study of cytomegalovirus exposure and HLA in healthy donors (dated 2017 in TCRdb). Receptor amplification or capture employed the immunoSEQ multiplex PCR assay. A mixture of 60 forward primers for TCR Vbeta segments and 13 reverse primers for TCR Jbeta segments was used in the multiplex PCR. TCRdb retrieved this table from immuneACCESS and kept in-frame rearrangements only. Not all clones are present; in checked studies, unresolved V genes account for under half, and no reason is known for the remainder. The sample contains about 130,000 clones, more than 80% of them found a single time. Jointly, the top ten make up about 6.7% of the sample. Sequencing was done on a sample of PBMCs. Source of these receptors: a woman aged 25 to 39 in good health and CMV-seropositive.

The chain is built from TRBV2 and TRBJ2-1, with TRBD1 matching 8 bases. The CDR3 has 13 amino acids. With V trimmed by 8 bases and J by 6 bases, 6 bases remained unmatched. Looked up from germline, CDR1 is SNHLY and CDR2 is FYNNEI. The CDR3 DNA follows: TGTGCCAGCGGACAGGGTGTTTCCAATGAGCAGTTCTTC. Protein sequence: CASGQGVSNEQFF.

The genes are TRBV5-4 and TRBJ2-6; 8 bases align to TRBD1. The CDR3 totals 18 residues. The ends lost 1 base at V and 0 bases at J; junction bases unmatched: 6. Looked up from germline, CDR1 is SGHNT and CDR2 is YYREEE (reference sequence). The CDR3 loop is CASSLMGTGTSGANVLTF. The DNA for the CDR3 is TGTGCCAGCAGCTTGATGGGGACAGGAACCTCTGGGGCCAACGTCCTGACTTTC.

The chain employs TRBV6-5 and TRBJ2-7; TRBD1 might be the D (5 bases). The CDR3 length is 13 residues. Germline V gene lookup returns CDR1 MNHEY and CDR2 SVGAGI. The germline V and J ends were trimmed by 7 bases and 1 base, with 11 bases remaining between them. In DNA form, the CDR3 reads TGTGCCAGCAAGTTAAGGGGTTCCTACGAGCAGTACTTC. It translates to CASKLRGSYEQYF.

The chain is built from TRBV28 and TRBJ1-1, with D tentatively TRBD1 (5 bases). The V end was cut by 7 bases, the J end by 2 bases, with 11 bases between. This CDR3 has 13 amino acids. Looked up from germline, CDR1 is MDHEN and CDR2 is SYDVKM. The CDR3 nucleotides read TGTGCCAGCAAGGCCAGGGTAAACACTGAAGCTTTCTTT. Residues: CASKARVNTEAFF.

In DNA form, the CDR3 reads TGTGCCAGCAGTTTAGTAGCGGGGAGGGATTTCACAGATACGCAGTATTTT. Encoded protein: CASSLVAGRDFTDTQYF. This chain links TRBV28 with TRBJ2-3; 8 nucleotides line up with TRBD2. This CDR3 region has 17 residues. With V trimmed by 2 bases and J by 2 bases, 9 bases remained unmatched. Germline CDR1 and CDR2: MDHEN and SYDVKM.

The chain employs TRBV5-1 and TRBJ1-4; the D gene is possibly TRBD1 (6 bases). With 4 bases removed from V and 4 bases from J, the gap between germline ends came to 11 bases. Germline V gene data show CDR1 as SGHRS and CDR2 as YFSETQ. The CDR3 runs 14 residues. The CDR3 here is CASSRQADNEKLFF. As DNA, the CDR3 is TGCGCCAGCAGCAGACAGGCCGATAATGAAAAACTGTTTTTT.

This clone was seen once. The chain employs TRBV27 and TRBJ2-7; D is uncertain. From germline, CDR1 is MNHEY and CDR2 SMNVEV (reference sequence). The CDR3 covers 11 residues. Trimming cost V 4 bases and J 2 bases, with 3 bases left between them. The CDR3 DNA sequence: TGTGCCAGCAGTTCAGCCTACGAGCAGTACTTC. The encoded protein is CASSSAYEQYF.

This chain uses TRBV6-5 with TRBJ2-7; 7 nucleotides align to TRBD1. J lost 6 bases, V lost 4 bases, and 9 bases had no gene match. Germline V lookup: CDR1 MNHEY, CDR2 SVGAGI. The CDR3 covers 14 residues. In DNA, the CDR3 is TGTGCCAGCAGTTCGACCGCGACAGGGCCCGAGCAGTACTTC. Translating gives CASSSTATGPEQYF.

This rearrangement joins TRBV28 to TRBJ1-4; TRBD1 matches 10 bases. Germline trimming cut 4 bases from V and 4 bases from J; bases unmatched to any gene: 6. The CDR3 consists of 16 residues. Germline CDR1 is MDHEN and CDR2 is SYDVKM. The CDR3 protein is CASSSTGGEGNEKLFF. The CDR3 DNA reads as TGTGCCAGCAGTTCGACAGGGGGCGAAGGTAATGAAAAACTGTTTTTT.

The V call is TRBV11-2, the J call TRBJ1-4, with D possibly matching TRBD1 (5 bases). Germline-derived CDR1 and CDR2 are SGHAT and FQNNGV. The CDR3 runs 13 residues. V lost 1 base, J lost 8 bases, and 8 bases lay in between. CDR3 nucleotides: TGTGCCAGCAGCTTAGGGGGGGGAGAAAAACTGTTTTTT. Translation: CASSLGGGEKLFF.

CDR3 in DNA: TGTGCCAGCAGCCAAGATTCGGTTGACGAGCAGTACTTC. It encodes CASSQDSVDEQYF. J is TRBJ2-7 and V is TRBV4-2; D gene uncertain. The CDR3 is 13 residues long. The germline V gene encodes CDR1 LGHNA and CDR2 YNFKEQ. Deletions cut 0 bases from V and 5 bases from J, with 8 bases between.

This rearrangement joins TRBV19 to TRBJ1-6; no clear D gene. Germline CDR1 LNHDA, CDR2 SQIVND (reference sequence). There are 14 residues in the CDR3. Trimming took off 10 bases at V and 0 bases at J, with 10 bases between the two ends. The CDR3 reads CATQEGSYNSPLHF. For the CDR3, the DNA is TGTGCCACCCAAGAGGGCTCCTATAATTCACCCCTCCACTTT.

The chain carries TRBV7-9 and TRBJ2-7; tentatively, D is TRBD1 (5 bases). With 3 bases removed from V and 3 bases from J, the gap between germline ends came to 6 bases. CDR1 and CDR2 from the germline V gene are SEHNR and FQNEAQ (reference sequence). CDR3 length equals 12 residues. CDR3 in amino acids: CASSFDSYEQYF. The CDR3 DNA is TGTGCCAGCAGCTTCGACAGCTACGAGCAGTACTTC.

The V call is TRBV6-6, the J call TRBJ2-5; 9 bases fit TRBD1. The better agreement between TRBJ2-7 and the DNA end casts doubt on the J call. There are 14 residues in the CDR3. CDR1 is MNHNY and CDR2 is SVGAGI in the germline V gene (reference sequence). CDR3 amino acids: CASNGQGTLYEQYF. The CDR3 DNA is TGTGCCAGCAATGGACAGGGGACCCTTTACGAGCAGTACTTC.

This clone has only one observation. J is TRBJ2-7 and V is TRBV28, with D tentatively TRBD2 (5 bases). The germline V gene encodes CDR1 MDHEN and CDR2 SYDVKM. The CDR3 has 14 residues. V gave up 3 bases and J gave up 1 base, with 10 bases separating them. As DNA, the CDR3 is TGTGCCAGCAGTTTGGTCGGCGGGTCCTACGAGCAGTACTTC. Translating it yields CASSLVGGSYEQYF.

The chain couples TRBV2 to TRBJ2-1, with 7 bases aligning to TRBD2. The CDR3 runs 14 residues. J gave up 8 bases and V 7 bases, and 11 bases lay outside the gene matches. Germline loops: CDR1 SNHLY, CDR2 FYNNEI. The CDR3 bases are TGTGCCAGCACCTCGACAGCGGGAAGGGATGAGCAGTTCTTC. Residues: CASTSTAGRDEQFF.

This sequence joins TRBV9 and TRBJ1-1, with TRBD1 as a possible D gene (6 bases). The CDR3 extends over 16 amino acids. The V gene's germline CDR1 is SGDLS and CDR2 YYNGEE. Trimming took 3 bases from V and 1 from J, leaving 16 bases between them. This chain's CDR3 is CASSEGGGTQNTEAFF. CDR3 coding DNA: TGTGCCAGCAGCGAGGGAGGGGGGACCCAGAACACTGAAGCTTTCTTT.

The chain recombines TRBV13 with TRBJ2-2; D might be TRBD2 (6 bases). The germline V gene has CDR1 PRHDT and CDR2 FYEKMQ (reference sequence). Trimming pared 5 bases from V and 1 base from J, leaving 17 bases between. This CDR3 has 17 amino acids. CDR3 DNA: TGTGCCAGCAGCGCCTCACCGGGACTCCTGAACACCGGGGAGCTGTTTTTT. Translation: CASSASPGLLNTGELFF.

This chain links TRBV2 with TRBJ1-1, with D possibly being TRBD1 (6 bases). The CDR3 is 14 residues long. The germline V gene has CDR1 SNHLY and CDR2 FYNNEI. Trimming took 5 bases from V and 3 from J, leaving 13 bases between them. DNA of the CDR3: TGTGCCAGCAGTATTTACTCAGGGGACACTGAAGCTTTCTTT. It codes for CASSIYSGDTEAFF.

The rearrangement uses TRBV27 and TRBJ1-2, with 9 bases matching TRBD1. J lost 2 bases, V lost 6 bases, and 1 base had no gene match. This CDR3 is 13 amino acids long. Per the germline V gene, CDR1 is MNHEY and CDR2 is SMNVEV (reference sequence). CDR3 in amino acids: CASRTGGNYGYTF. The CDR3 nucleotides read TGTGCCAGCAGGACAGGGGGGAACTATGGCTACACCTTC.

The CDR3 loop reads CAISRAGQGDSPLHF. The CDR3 nucleotides read TGTGCCATCAGCAGAGCAGGACAGGGGGATTCACCCCTCCACTTT. The rearrangement joins TRBV10-3 to TRBJ1-6, with 10 bases identical to TRBD1. Germline-derived CDR1 and CDR2 are ENHRY and SYGVKD. The CDR3 consists of 15 residues. V lost 6 bases, J lost 8 bases, and 7 bases stayed unmatched.

The chain is built from TRBV30 and TRBJ2-3, with 8 bases identical to TRBD2. The germline V gene has CDR1 GTSNPN and CDR2 SVGIG (reference sequence). V was pared by 0 bases and J by 1 base, with 3 bases of the junction left unmatched. CDR3 size: 15 residues. The CDR3 spells CAWSVGAGGTDTQYF. As DNA, the CDR3 is TGTGCCTGGAGTGTAGGAGCGGGGGGCACAGATACGCAGTATTTT.

The chain couples TRBV28 to TRBJ1-2; D is perhaps TRBD1 (6 bases). The CDR3 is made up of 13 amino acids. Germline V lookup: CDR1 MDHEN, CDR2 SYDVKM. Trimming shortened V by 5 bases and J by 4 bases, and 11 bases separated the two germline ends. The CDR3 DNA reads as TGTGCCAGCAGTCCAGGGGATTTCTATGGCTACACCTTC. This translates into CASSPGDFYGYTF.

V and J are TRBV2 and TRBJ1-5; possibly TRBD1 for D (5 bases). The CDR3 is 11 residues long. Between the trimmed V and J ends, which lost 3 bases and 11 bases, there was a span of 8 bases. Germline V gene data show CDR1 as SNHLY and CDR2 as FYNNEI. The CDR3 DNA follows: TGTGCCAGCAGTGAGGGGGGGACCCAGCATTTT. Translating gives CASSEGGTQHF.